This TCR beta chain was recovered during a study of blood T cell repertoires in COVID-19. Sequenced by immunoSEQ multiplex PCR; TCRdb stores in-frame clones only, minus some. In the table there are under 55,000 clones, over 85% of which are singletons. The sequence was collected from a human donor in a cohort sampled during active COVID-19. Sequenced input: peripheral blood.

The CDR3 protein is CASSASDRGNYGYTF. The DNA for the CDR3 is TGTGCCAGCAGCGCCTCGGACAGGGGTAACTATGGCTACACCTTC. The chain recombines TRBV9 with TRBJ1-2; 9 bases match TRBD1. Germline loops: CDR1 SGDLS, CDR2 YYNGEE. Trimming took 3 bases from V and 1 from J; bases not matched to a gene: 4. This CDR3 spans 15 amino acids.